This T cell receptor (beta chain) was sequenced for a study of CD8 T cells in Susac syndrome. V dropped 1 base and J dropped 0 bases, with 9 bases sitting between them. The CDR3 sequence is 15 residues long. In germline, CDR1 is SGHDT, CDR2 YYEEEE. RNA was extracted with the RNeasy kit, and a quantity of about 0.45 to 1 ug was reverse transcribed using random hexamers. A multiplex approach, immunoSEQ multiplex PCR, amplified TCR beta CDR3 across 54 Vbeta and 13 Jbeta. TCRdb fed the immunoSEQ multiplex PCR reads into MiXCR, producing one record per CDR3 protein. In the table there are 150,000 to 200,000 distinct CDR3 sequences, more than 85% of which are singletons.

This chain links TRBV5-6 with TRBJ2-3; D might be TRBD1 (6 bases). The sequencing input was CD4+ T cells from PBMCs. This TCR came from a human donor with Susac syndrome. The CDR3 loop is CASSLWDTSTDTQYF. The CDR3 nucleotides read TGTGCCAGCAGCTTGTGGGACACAAGCACAGATACGCAGTATTTT.